This TCR beta chain appears in the sequencing data of a study of CD8+ T cells in alopecia areata. Notes on the study in general: Both scalp clonality and the expanded CD8+ clones among the top 100 showed a significant decrease with tofacitinib.

Remarks on this clone: Its target is not known.

There are 14 residues in the CDR3. V trimming: 2 bases; J trimming: 5 bases; junction bases outside the gene matches: 3. Per germline, CDR1 LGHNA and CDR2 YSLEER. The treatment denotes: oral pan-JAK inhibitor, 5-10 mg twice daily. Extraction and reverse transcription of RNA yielded cDNA as the sequencing template. Produced via immunoSEQ multiplex PCR; TCRdb's table is partial and in-frame only. The table records approximately 200,000 clones, more than 55% of them present only once. This sample comprised CD4+ T cells sorted from blood, obtained at week 4, from a patient treated with tofacitinib. The receptor's source is a human donor with alopecia areata. V gene TRBV4-3 combines with J gene TRBJ1-2, with 9 bases lining up with TRBD1. The CDR3 sequence is CASSQPGTGYGYTF. The DNA of the CDR3 is TGCGCCAGCAGCCAACCCGGGACAGGGTATGGCTACACCTTC.